Sequencing of this T cell receptor (beta chain) was carried out in a study of cytomegalovirus exposure and HLA in healthy donors. The PCR made use of 60 Vbeta and 13 Jbeta primers. Libraries were prepared by immunoSEQ multiplex PCR; TCRdb keeps only in-frame clonotypes and omits some of them. The sample's table shows about 190,000 clones. Sequenced sample: PBMCs. This TCR came from a man aged 30-40 years in good health and CMV-seronegative.

The CDR3 reads CASSLGYEQYF. The CDR3 bases are TGTGCCAGCAGCTTGGGGTACGAGCAGTACTTC. The chain has TRBV5-6 and TRBJ2-5; D is unresolved. The J call is in doubt because the DNA end fits TRBJ2-7 better. This CDR3 comprises 11 residues. Germline V gene data show CDR1 as SGHDT and CDR2 as YYEEEE.